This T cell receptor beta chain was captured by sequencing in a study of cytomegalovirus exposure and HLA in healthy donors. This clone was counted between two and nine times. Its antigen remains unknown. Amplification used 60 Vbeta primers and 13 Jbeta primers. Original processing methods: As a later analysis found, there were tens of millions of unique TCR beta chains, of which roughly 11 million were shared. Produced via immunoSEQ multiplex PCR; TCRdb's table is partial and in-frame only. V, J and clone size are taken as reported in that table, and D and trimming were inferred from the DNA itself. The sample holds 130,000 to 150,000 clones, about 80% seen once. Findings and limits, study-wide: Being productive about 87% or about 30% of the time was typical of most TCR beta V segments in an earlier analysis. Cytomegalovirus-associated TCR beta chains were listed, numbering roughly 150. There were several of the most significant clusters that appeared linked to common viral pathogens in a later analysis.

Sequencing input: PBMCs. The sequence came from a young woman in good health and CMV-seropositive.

The CDR3 reads CASTWDIRSGNTIYF. The CDR3 DNA follows: TGTGCCAGCACCTGGGACATTAGGTCTGGAAACACCATATATTTT. The chain has TRBV4-2 and TRBJ1-3; D may be TRBD1 (6 bases). CDR3 length: 15 amino acids. Trimming removed 7 bases at V and 1 base at J, with 14 bases between. Per germline, CDR1 LGHNA and CDR2 YNFKEQ.